This entry features one TCR beta chain sequence. Its antigen remains unknown. Repertoires were generated with immunoSEQ multiplex PCR, while TCRdb's copy carries only in-frame clones and drops some. This sample has fewer than 95,000 clones, with about 84% found just once. These data originate in a study of OX40 agonist ivuxolimab in advanced cancers. Findings of the study overall: The investigators did not determine what antigen specificity the expanded peripheral T cells had.

The CDR3 totals 15 residues. Germline-derived CDR1 and CDR2 are SGDLS and YYNGEE. The V end was cut by 4 bases, the J end by 2 bases, with 13 bases between. The V and J genes are TRBV9 and TRBJ2-1; D tentatively reads TRBD1 or TRBD2 (5 bases each). The TCR sequence derives from an adult with an advanced solid tumor such as melanoma, head and neck, liver or kidney cancer. This specimen was CD4+ or CD8+ T cells sorted from blood, taken in a trial of the OX40 agonist ivuxolimab. For the CDR3, the DNA is TGTGCCAGCAGCTTAACAGGAGGAACCTACAATGAGCAGTTCTTC. Translating gives CASSLTGGTYNEQFF.